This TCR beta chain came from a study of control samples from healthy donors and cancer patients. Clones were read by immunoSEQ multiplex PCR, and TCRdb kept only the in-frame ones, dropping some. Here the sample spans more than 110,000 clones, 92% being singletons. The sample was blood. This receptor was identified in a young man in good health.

In nucleotides, the CDR3 is TGCAGCGTTGATACTGACTTAGGAGAGCAGTTCTTC. Its protein is CSVDTDLGEQFF. The rearrangement uses TRBV29-1 and TRBJ2-1; D remains unclear. The CDR3 consists of 12 residues. Germline lookup yields CDR1 SQVTM and CDR2 ANQGSEA. V lost 3 bases, J lost 10 bases, and 13 bases lay in between.